Each of the 25 T cell receptor beta chains below was sequenced from the same sample in a study of shared clonotypes between healthy human individuals. Profiling relied on immunoSEQ multiplex PCR, and the TCRdb table lists in-frame clones only, not all of them. The sample holds about 2.2 million clones, approximately 94% seen once. CD45RO-negative, CCR7-positively selected cells formed the naive CD8 fraction, excluding terminally differentiated effector memory CD45RA+ cells. The sample consisted of naive CD8+ T cells from PBMCs. The receptor set was obtained from a young man in good health. Some clones in this sample may be carry-over from other donors' samples.

The chain links TRBV14 to TRBJ2-5; D is perhaps TRBD1 or TRBD2 (7 bases each). The CDR3 runs to 15 residues. Germline CDR1 and CDR2: SGHDN and FVKESK. V lost 4 bases and J 3 bases, leaving 15 bases between the germline ends. The chain's CDR3 is CASSPRGGRKETQYF. In nucleotides, the CDR3 is TGTGCCAGCAGCCCCAGGGGGGGAAGGAAAGAGACCCAGTACTTC.

This chain links TRBV7-9 with TRBJ2-2, with D unclear. Germline-derived CDR1 and CDR2 are SEHNR and FQNEAQ (reference sequence). V was pared by 5 bases and J by 5 bases, with 6 bases between. This CDR3 contains 12 residues. CDR3 residues: CASSPWTGELFF. DNA of the CDR3: TGTGCCAGCAGCCCGTGGACCGGGGAGCTGTTTTTT.

The rearrangement links TRBV27 to TRBJ1-3, with D possibly TRBD1 on 5 matching bases. Germline CDR1 reads MNHEY; CDR2 reads SMNVEV (reference sequence). This CDR3 spans 15 amino acids. Trimming left V 5 bases short and J 0 bases short, with 11 bases between. This CDR3 reads CASSLGPSSGNTIYF. CDR3 nucleotides: TGTGCCAGCAGTCTGGGACCGTCCTCTGGAAACACCATATATTTT.

V is TRBV9 and J is TRBJ1-2; maybe TRBD1 (6 bases). The CDR3 has 14 amino acids. Germline CDR1 and CDR2: SGDLS and YYNGEE. V was shortened by 0 bases and J by 8 bases, with 14 bases between the two germline ends. This chain's CDR3 is CASSVGGGAIGYTF. The DNA of the CDR3 is TGTGCCAGCAGCGTAGGCGGGGGGGCTATAGGCTACACCTTC.

This rearrangement joins TRBV18 to TRBJ2-1; 11 bases are a match to TRBD2. J gave up 6 bases and V 4 bases, and 5 bases lay outside the gene matches. The germline gives CDR1 KGHSH, CDR2 LQKENI. The CDR3 runs to 15 residues. Here the CDR3 reads CASSLAGGLFNEQFF. DNA for the CDR3: TGTGCCAGCTCACTAGCGGGAGGGTTGTTCAATGAGCAGTTCTTC.

The chain couples TRBV9 to TRBJ2-1, with 7 nucleotides matching TRBD1. Germline CDR1 SGDLS, CDR2 YYNGEE. The CDR3 runs to 13 residues. Unmatched junction bases numbered 8, after V lost 4 bases and J lost 10 bases. The CDR3 loop reads CASSPQTGVEQFF. The CDR3 nucleotides read TGTGCCAGCAGCCCCCAAACAGGGGTCGAGCAGTTCTTC.

CDR3 amino acids: CASSPPDQYEQYF. The CDR3 DNA reads as TGTGCCAGCAGTCCCCCGGACCAATACGAGCAGTACTTC. This sequence joins TRBV27 and TRBJ2-7; D is unclear. Trimming pared 5 bases from V and 4 bases from J, leaving 12 bases between. The CDR3 totals 13 residues. Germline V gene data show CDR1 as MNHEY and CDR2 as SMNVEV (reference sequence).

V usage is TRBV13 and J usage is TRBJ1-2; 7 positions agree with TRBD1. This CDR3 comprises 14 residues. CDR1 and CDR2 (germline): PRHDT, FYEKMQ (reference sequence). Trimming took 5 bases from V and 6 from J; bases not matched to a gene: 9. The CDR3, as DNA: TGTGCCAGCAGCGAGGGGGGACAGATCGATGGCTACACCTTC. Translation: CASSEGGQIDGYTF.

The chain employs TRBV27 and TRBJ2-5; 7 nucleotides align to TRBD2. This CDR3 region has 16 residues. The V and J ends lost 5 bases and 5 bases, in that order; junction bases with no gene match: 14. The germline gives CDR1 MNHEY, CDR2 SMNVEV (reference sequence). Written as DNA, the CDR3 is TGTGCCAGCAGTGTTACGGGTGTGGGCGGGAGTGAGACCCAGTACTTC. Its translation: CASSVTGVGGSETQYF.

The V and J genes are TRBV27 and TRBJ2-7, with D maybe TRBD2 (7 bases). V was trimmed by 6 bases and J by 9 bases, leaving 18 bases between them. Germline CDR1 reads MNHEY; CDR2 reads SMNVEV (reference sequence). This CDR3 is built from 13 residues. CDR3 residues: CASSPGGRLWQYF. The CDR3 DNA follows: TGTGCCAGCAGCCCGGGGGGCCGCTTGTGGCAGTACTTC.

CDR3 sequence: CASSQDRGSETQYF. The CDR3 nucleotides are TGCGCCAGCAGCCAAGATCGGGGTTCAGAGACCCAGTACTTC. This sequence joins TRBV4-3 and TRBJ2-5, with a possible D match to TRBD2 (5 bases). CDR1 is LGHNA and CDR2 is YSLEER in the germline V gene. V lost 0 bases to trimming and J lost 4 bases, with 9 bases between them. The CDR3 loop spans 14 amino acids.

The chain couples TRBV29-1 to TRBJ2-3, with a possible D match to TRBD1 (5 bases). Trimming cost V 5 bases and J 1 base, with 16 bases left between them. This CDR3 is built from 15 residues. CDR1 and CDR2 from the germline V gene are SQVTM and ANQGSEA. The CDR3: CSVRGASERTDTQYF. For the CDR3, the DNA is TGCAGCGTTCGTGGGGCCAGCGAACGCACAGATACGCAGTATTTT.

Comment on this clone: The sample contains more than one DNA sequence encoding this CDR3. The chain carries TRBV7-8 and TRBJ1-4; D is unclear. Per the germline V gene, CDR1 is SGHVS and CDR2 is FQNEAQ. V was cut by 5 bases and J by 0 bases, with 7 bases left in between. The length of the CDR3 is 14 residues. The CDR3 loop is CASSRTATNEKLFF. In DNA, the CDR3 is TGTGCCAGCAGCCGTACCGCAACTAATGAAAAACTGTTTTTT. The whole variable domain, filled in from reference TRBV7-8 and TRBJ1-4, reads GAGVSQSPRYKVAKRGQDVALRCDPISGHVSLFWYQQALGQGPEFLTYFQNEAQLDKSGLPSDRFFAERPEGSVSTLKIQRTQQEDSAVYLCASSRTATNEKLFFGSGTQLSVL.

The V and J genes are TRBV6-4 and TRBJ2-1, with D perhaps TRBD2 (6 bases). Trimming removed 0 bases from V and 7 bases from J, with 10 bases in between. This CDR3 comprises 14 residues. The germline V gene has CDR1 MRHNA and CDR2 SNTAGT. Here the CDR3 reads CASSDSLRGNEQFF. CDR3 in DNA: TGTGCCAGCAGTGACTCGCTTCGGGGGAATGAGCAGTTCTTC.

The J gene is TRBJ1-2, the V gene TRBV19; D remains unclear. Germline loops: CDR1 LNHDA, CDR2 SQIVND (reference sequence). The CDR3 consists of 13 residues. V dropped 7 bases and J dropped 4 bases, with 13 bases sitting between them. The CDR3 coding sequence is TGTGCCAGTACCCCGGGGAGGTTCTATGGCTACACCTTC. Translation gives CASTPGRFYGYTF. The variable domain in full, with the rest retrieved from reference TRBV19 and TRBJ1-2, is DGGITQSPKYLFRKEGQNVTLSCEQNLNHDAMYWYRQDPGQGLRLIYYSQIVNDFQKGDIAEGYSVSREKKESFPLTVTSAQKNPTAFYLCASTPGRFYGYTFGSGTRLTVV.

This clone has only a few counts. The CDR3 coding sequence is TGCGCCAGCAGTGAGTCGACTAGCGGGGCCAATGAGCAGTTCTTC. It is translated as CASSESTSGANEQFF. V is TRBV10-1 and J is TRBJ2-1, with 11 positions matching TRBD2. Germline V gives CDR1 WNHNN, CDR2 SYGVQD (reference sequence). The CDR3 contains 15 residues. With V trimmed by 0 bases and J by 6 bases, 1 base remained unmatched.

This chain links TRBV29-1 with TRBJ2-7; 9 positions match TRBD2. The CDR3 has 14 residues. The V gene's germline CDR1 is SQVTM and CDR2 ANQGSEA. Losses at the gene ends were 7 bases for V and 4 bases for J; bases not matched to a gene: 11. CDR3 DNA sequence: TGCAGCGCATTGACCCCTAGCGGGGCGTACGAGCAGTACTTC. This gives the protein CSALTPSGAYEQYF.

The V and J genes are TRBV6-5 and TRBJ2-4, with 7 nucleotides matching TRBD2. V lost 3 bases, J lost 7 bases, and 9 bases stayed unmatched. The CDR3 spans 15 residues. CDR1 is MNHEY and CDR2 is SVGAGI in the germline V gene. CDR3 coding DNA: TGTGCCAGCAGTTATAGTGCGGGGCGGGGGAACATTCAGTACTTC. Protein product: CASSYSAGRGNIQYF.

The V and J genes are TRBV10-3 and TRBJ1-2; TRBD1 aligns across 11 bases. The CDR3 has 16 amino acids. The junction had 14 bases not matched to a gene; V was cut back by 10 bases and J by 4 bases. Germline loops: CDR1 ENHRY, CDR2 SYGVKD. CDR3 sequence: CATLGDRTGGLYGYTF. The CDR3 nucleotides are TGTGCCACCTTAGGGGACCGGACAGGGGGCCTCTATGGCTACACCTTC.

A few counts support this clone. The chain has TRBV7-9 and TRBJ1-1; no clear D. V dropped 5 bases and J dropped 8 bases, with 12 bases sitting between them. The length of the CDR3 is 12 residues. Germline values: CDR1 SEHNR, CDR2 FQNEAQ (reference sequence). The CDR3 coding sequence is TGTGCCAGCAGCGCGGGCCAGCCGGAAGCTTTCTTT. Protein product: CASSAGQPEAFF.

In the case of this clone: Other DNA sequences of this sample code for an identical CDR3. V is TRBV27 and J is TRBJ1-3; possible D gene TRBD1, 5 bases. The CDR3 covers 15 residues. Germline CDR1 and CDR2: MNHEY and SMNVEV (reference sequence). Trimming pared 5 bases from V and 0 bases from J, leaving 11 bases between. For the CDR3, the DNA is TGTGCCAGCAGTCTACTGGGGGGCTCTGGAAACACCATATATTTT. This encodes CASSLLGGSGNTIYF.

This rearrangement joins TRBV10-3 to TRBJ2-3; D is possibly TRBD2 (5 bases). The CDR3 consists of 17 residues. Germline loops: CDR1 ENHRY, CDR2 SYGVKD. V shed 7 bases and J shed 2 bases, with 22 bases lying between them. CDR3 amino acids: CAIKVSGTTQNTDTQYF. Here the CDR3 DNA reads TGTGCCATCAAAGTCAGCGGCACCACCCAGAACACAGATACGCAGTATTTT.

The chain links TRBV27 to TRBJ2-1; 8 bases fit TRBD1. After removal of 5 bases from V and 15 bases from J, the junction contained 9 bases not matched to a gene. This CDR3 comprises 12 residues. Germline assignment: CDR1 MNHEY and CDR2 SMNVEV (reference sequence). CDR3 residues: CASSIRDRTLFF. In DNA form, the CDR3 reads TGTGCCAGCAGTATCCGGGACAGGACTCTGTTCTTC.

The chain is built from TRBV9 and TRBJ2-1, with TRBD2 matching over 12 bases. The trim removed 3 bases at V and 5 bases at J, leaving 12 bases unmatched. Germline CDR1 reads SGDLS; CDR2 reads YYNGEE. This CDR3 is built from 18 residues. This chain's CDR3 is CASSAQPRTSGTNNEQFF. The CDR3 region has the DNA TGTGCCAGCAGCGCCCAGCCTCGGACTAGCGGGACCAACAATGAGCAGTTCTTC.

The gene calls are TRBV15 and TRBJ2-5; 12 bases line up with TRBD2. CDR3 length equals 15 residues. Germline CDR1 LNHNV, CDR2 YYDKDF (reference sequence). Trimming took 8 bases from V and 3 from J; bases not matched to a gene: 7. Here the CDR3 DNA reads TGTGCCACCCATCCTAGCGGGAGGGCCGAAGAGACCCAGTACTTC. It codes for CATHPSGRAEETQYF.